The text below deals with one T cell receptor (beta chain). Its antigen is unknown. The record originates from a study of T cell responses to AZD1222 COVID-19 vaccine. Regarding the study as a whole: Seropositive AZD1222 recipients at baseline numbered only five or six. Clonal diversity was possibly underestimated, and white British individuals and females predominated among donors. Increased Spike-specific TCR breadth and depth were observed after two AZD1222 doses.

Sequencing was performed with immunoSEQ multiplex PCR; in TCRdb, only in-frame clones are kept and a portion is missing. The table has about 160,000 clones, about 92% seen once. From germline, CDR1 is MDHEN and CDR2 SYDVKM. The CDR3 has 14 residues. Trimming removed 3 bases at V and 3 bases at J, with 10 bases between. Pooling of second doses given at about 4 or about 12 weeks was done. The genes are TRBV28 and TRBJ2-3; D not resolved. This receptor was taken from an adult who received the AZD1222 COVID-19 vaccine. The sample in question was peripheral blood, obtained 28 days after the second AZD1222 dose. The CDR3 loop reads CASSFTRNTDTQYF. The CDR3 DNA sequence: TGTGCCAGCAGTTTTACCAGAAATACAGATACGCAGTATTTT.